This T cell receptor beta chain derives from a study of blood T cells in healthy people across ages. CDR3 length equals 17 residues. It was with a sample-barcoded 5' primer and a J-beta primer mix that a second PCR of roughly 7 to 12 cycles was run. MiXCR, run by TCRdb on the 5' RACE reads, gives a single entry per CDR3 protein. This table holds about 760,000 distinct CDR3 sequences, roughly 25% found once. Broader study findings: It was not known whether donors were CMV positive (a possible confounder of expanded clonotype changes).

As to this clonotype: Its target is unknown.

These data also formed part of another study, on T cells of mothers and their children. That work states: The M1S primer of the second PCR added sample barcodes and 2-4 random nucleotides. About 3.1 million TCR beta reads per child versus over 10 million per mother. Persistent microchimeric T cell clones were not found at ~100 per million sensitivity.

The clonotype comes from a boy younger than 18 in good health. The chain carries TRBV12-1 and TRBJ2-1; the table calls TRBD2, which could not be checked here. TRBV12-1 corresponds to a pseudogene. Input material: blood. DNA for the CDR3: TGTGCCAGCAGCTTCGGCGGGGGGAAAAGCTCCTACAATGAGCAGTTCTTC. Translation: CASSFGGGKSSYNEQFF.